Listed here are 4 T cell receptor beta chains from one sample, sequenced in a study of blood T cell repertoires in COVID-19. Sequencing used immunoSEQ multiplex PCR; TCRdb keeps in-frame clones, though not all of them. The sample has hundreds of thousands of clones, around 88% seen once. Sequencing was done on a sample of peripheral blood. These receptors were collected from a woman between 50 and 59 years old with COVID-19, enrolled during active disease.

The gene calls are TRBV28 and TRBJ1-6; TRBD1 aligns across 8 bases. CDR3 length: 15 residues. Germline values: CDR1 MDHEN, CDR2 SYDVKM. V dropped 6 bases and J dropped 10; count of bases not matched to a gene: 11. DNA for the CDR3: TGTGCCAGCAGCCAACCCCCGGGACAGGCCTCACCCCTCCACTTT. Translation gives CASSQPPGQASPLHF.

The rearrangement uses TRBV5-5 and TRBJ2-5; 7 nucleotides line up with TRBD2. With V trimmed by 4 bases and J by 5 bases, 14 bases remained unmatched. Germline lookup yields CDR1 SGHKS and CDR2 YYEKEE (reference sequence). The CDR3 runs 16 residues. CDR3 DNA: TGTGCCAGCAGCCCCCTAAGAGCGGGGTCGGGGGAGACCCAGTACTTC. It encodes CASSPLRAGSGETQYF. The full variable domain, completed using reference TRBV5-5 and TRBJ2-5, is DAGVTQSPTHLIKTRGQQVTLRCSPISGHKSVSWYQQVLGQGPQFIFQYYEKEERGRGNFPDRFSARQFPNYSSELNVNALLLGDSALYLCASSPLRAGSGETQYFGPGTRLLVL.

V is TRBV4-2 and J is TRBJ1-2; tentatively, D is TRBD1 (5 bases). Germline V gene sequence: CDR1 LGHNA, CDR2 YNFKEQ. The CDR3 consists of 17 residues. Deletions cut 1 base from V and 1 base from J, with 16 bases between. CDR3 residues: CASSQVAVRDVNYGYTF. CDR3 DNA: TGTGCCAGCAGCCAAGTAGCGGTCAGGGACGTTAACTATGGCTACACCTTC.

The chain carries TRBV6-5 and TRBJ1-4; TRBD1 aligns across 9 bases. From germline, CDR1 is MNHEY and CDR2 SVGAGI. With V trimmed by 2 bases and J by 5 bases, 3 bases remained unmatched. The CDR3 loop spans 15 amino acids. CDR3 amino acids: CASSYTGTGNEKLFF. CDR3 nucleotides: TGTGCCAGCAGTTACACCGGGACAGGGAATGAAAAACTGTTTTTT.